The clone carrying this TCR beta chain was detected a few times. Investigators prepared the TCR beta libraries by applying iRepertoire HTBI primers and Arm-PCR of CDR3 regions. TCRdb passed the multiplex PCR reads through MiXCR, listing each CDR3 protein once. The sample shows under 700,000 distinct CDR3 sequences, approximately 16% of them seen only once. The sample originates from a study of regulatory T cells in long-lasting Graves disease. Described time point: newly diagnosed GD, antithyroid drugs for less than 3 months. RNA extracted from PBMCs served as the sequencing template. CDR3 length equals 16 residues. Germline CDR1 is MNHNS and CDR2 is SASEGT. Trimming left V 2 bases short and J 2 bases short, with 12 bases between. These sequences were also reported in another study, on T cells in Graves' hyperthyroidism and ophthalmopathy.

The source was peripheral blood mononuclear cells (PBMCs), collected at new diagnosis, from a patient treated with antithyroid drugs. The clonotype originates from a middle-aged woman with Graves disease. The chain couples TRBV6-1 to TRBJ2-2; D possibly matches TRBD1 or TRBD2 (5 bases each). The CDR3 sequence is CASSELSGQNTGELFF. The CDR3 DNA sequence: TGTGCCAGCAGTGAATTATCGGGGCAAAACACCGGGGAGCTGTTTTTT.